The 17 T cell receptor beta chains presented below share a single source sample, sequenced in a study of T cells in women clearing cervical HPV infection. Assay: immunoSEQ multiplex PCR; the TCRdb copy retains only in-frame clones and omits some. The sample table sets out 25,000 to 35,000 clones. What was sequenced was blood buffy coat. These receptors originate from a woman aged 18 to 75 with a cervical HPV16 infection that either progressed to CIN3+ or cleared (not recorded which).

Comments on this clone: The CDR3 end is not reached by the read, which stops 3 residues before it; the germline J gene fills it in. The rearrangement joins TRBV6-2 or TRBV6-3 to TRBJ2-4; TRBD1 matches at 8 bases. Per germline, CDR1 MNHEY and CDR2 SVGEGT. The CDR3 runs to 12 residues. The DNA read from the CDR3 is TGTGCCAGCAGTTCCTCCGGACAGGGT. It specifies CASSSSGQG. From start to end, the CDR3 is CASSSSGQGQYF.

Details on this clone: The read terminates 3 residues ahead of where the CDR3 ends, so the germline J gene completes it. Additional DNA sequences in this sample encode the identical CDR3. The V call is TRBV23-1, the J call TRBJ1-3; D perhaps matches TRBD1 (6 bases). TRBV23-1 is designated an ORF whose function remains uncertain. With 4 bases removed from V and 0 bases from J, the gap between germline ends came to 19 bases. CDR3 length equals 18 residues. Partial CDR3 DNA: TGCGCCAGCAGTCGCAAGCGCAGGGGCGCCGACTCTGGAAACACC. The encoded protein is CASSRKRRGADSGNT. The whole CDR3 sequence reads CASSRKRRGADSGNTIYF.

Note on this clone: The sequence runs out 3 residues before the end of the CDR3; the remainder is reconstructed from the germline J gene. This chain uses TRBV7-3 with TRBJ1-1, with D unresolved. CDR3 length: 19 residues. CDR1 and CDR2 (germline): SGHTA, FQGTGA. V lost 0 bases to trimming and J lost 2 bases, with 22 bases between them. This CDR3 reads CASSLTTPRERVVNTEAFF. CDR3 bases read: TGTGCCAGCAGCTTAACGACGCCCCGGGAGCGGGTCGTTAACACTGAA.

CDR3 sequence: CASTRDRGSNQPQHF. CDR3 bases read: TGTGCCAGTACCCGGGACAGGGGAAGCAATCAGCCC. This chain joins TRBV19 and TRBJ1-5; 10 bases agree with TRBD1. The read is 3 residues too short to cover the CDR3 end, so that end is filled in from the germline J gene. Germline V gene sequence: CDR1 LNHDA, CDR2 SQIVND (reference sequence). With 7 bases clipped from V and 1 base from J, the junction kept 4 bases outside the gene matches. This CDR3 region has 15 residues.

Points on this clone: The read finishes 3 residues shy of the CDR3 end, and the germline J gene is used to complete it. The chain uses TRBV28 and TRBJ2-5, with D unresolved. Trimming left V 5 bases short and J 1 base short, with 14 bases between. The CDR3 is 15 amino acids. CDR1 MDHEN and CDR2 SYDVKM come from the germline V gene. CDR3: CASSPPAGLQETQYF. The CDR3 bases that were read are TGTGCCAGCAGTCCCCCCGCAGGCCTCCAAGAGACC.

A word on this clone: The CDR3 goes on 3 residues after the read ends, and that part is filled in from the germline J gene. V gene TRBV19 combines with J gene TRBJ2-2, with no clear D. This CDR3 spans 15 amino acids. CDR1 and CDR2 (germline): LNHDA, SQIVND (reference sequence). CDR3 DNA, as far as it was read: TGTGCCAGTAGTACGCGCCCCCCCGCTAATTCACCG. Protein product: CASSTRPPANSP. The CDR3, in full, reads CASSTRPPANSPLFF.

Comments on this clone: The CDR3 end is not reached by the read, which stops 3 residues before it; the germline J gene fills it in. The genes are TRBV7-2 and TRBJ2-3, with D tentatively TRBD2 (7 bases). The CDR3 totals 14 residues. The V gene's germline CDR1 is SGHTA and CDR2 FQGNSA. The CDR3 DNA, read in part, is TGTGCCAGCAGCTTAGGGGAGGGGGTAGAGACG. Protein: CASSLGEGVET. The CDR3 reads in full as CASSLGEGVETQYF.

About this clone itself: The DNA ends 3 residues before the CDR3 does, and the rest of the CDR3 is filled in from the germline J gene. V gene TRBV5-1 combines with J gene TRBJ2-2, with D possibly matching TRBD2 (7 bases). Germline V lookup: CDR1 SGHRS, CDR2 YFSETQ. Trimming stripped 3 bases from V and 7 bases from J, with 19 bases between. CDR3 length: 16 amino acids. CDR3 protein: CASSWGSGGAGGELFF. The covered CDR3 bases are TGCGCCAGCAGCTGGGGGTCGGGGGGCGCCGGCGGGGAG.

A word on this clone: The missing CDR3 end, 3 residues past where the read stops, is filled in from the germline J gene. The chain links TRBV6-1 to TRBJ1-1, with D possibly matching TRBD1 (5 bases). Per the germline V gene, CDR1 is MNHNS and CDR2 is SASEGT. The CDR3 loop spans 12 amino acids. The V and J ends lost 3 bases and 4 bases respectively, with 6 bases between them. CDR3 DNA (partial): TGTGCCAGCAGTGAGGGGGGCACTGAA. The encoded protein is CASSEGGTE. The whole CDR3 protein is CASSEGGTEAFF.

Points on this clone: The read ends 3 residues shy of where the CDR3 ends; the end is completed using the germline J gene. The chain uses TRBV20-1 and TRBJ2-3, with 8 bases that match TRBD1. CDR3 length equals 13 residues. Germline V gives CDR1 DFQATT, CDR2 SNEGSKA (reference sequence). Losses at the gene ends were 3 bases for V and 5 bases for J; bases not matched to a gene: 4. The covered CDR3 bases are TGCAGTGCTAGGCCAGGGGGCGAAGATACG. This translates into CSARPGGEDT. The complete CDR3 sequence is CSARPGGEDTQYF.

A note on this clone: The CDR3 end falls 3 residues outside the read, so it is completed with the germline J gene. V is TRBV2 and J is TRBJ2-2; 7 positions match TRBD1. Germline V gene lookup returns CDR1 SNHLY and CDR2 FYNNEI. V was pared by 6 bases and J by 4 bases, with 11 bases of the junction left unmatched. This CDR3 has 16 residues. The CDR3 here is CASRGSQGSSTGELFF. The sequenced part of the CDR3 DNA is TGTGCCAGCAGGGGGTCACAGGGGTCGTCCACCGGGGAG.

A remark on this clone: The read ends 3 residues before the CDR3 terminus; that terminus is restored from the germline J gene. This chain connects TRBV7-9 to TRBJ1-4; 10 nucleotides agree with TRBD1. Germline assignment: CDR1 SEHNR and CDR2 FQNEAQ (reference sequence). Trimming cost V 5 bases and J 7 bases; bases outside gene matches: 7. This CDR3 spans 15 amino acids. The sequenced CDR3 bases are TGTGCCAGCAGCGAGACAGGGGGCGCATCTGAAAAA. Encoded protein: CASSETGGASEK. The CDR3, in full, reads CASSETGGASEKLFF.

About this clone itself: The read finishes 3 residues shy of the CDR3 end, and the germline J gene is used to complete it. The V and J genes are TRBV11-2 and TRBJ2-5; D might be TRBD2 (6 bases). Germline V lookup: CDR1 SGHAT, CDR2 FQNNGV. V shed 7 bases and J shed 2 bases, with 17 bases lying between them. The CDR3 runs to 15 residues. The sequenced part of the CDR3 DNA is TGTGCCAGCACCTCCGAACTAGCTTCTCAAGAGACC. Amino acid sequence: CASTSELASQET. The whole CDR3 protein reads CASTSELASQETQYF.

CDR3 bases read: TGCGCCAGCAGCCAGGGACAGGGATATAATTCACCG. Residues: CASSQGQGYNSP. The entire CDR3 reads CASSQGQGYNSPLFF. V and J are TRBV5-1 and TRBJ2-2; TRBD1 aligns across 9 bases. With the read ending 3 residues before the CDR3 end, the germline J gene is used to fill in that end. Germline CDR1 SGHRS, CDR2 YFSETQ. The CDR3 contains 15 residues. Combining the CDR3 with reference TRBV5-1 and TRBJ2-2 gives the whole variable domain KAGVTQTPRYLIKTRGQQVTLSCSPISGHRSVSWYQQTPGQGLQFLFEYFSETQRNKGNFPGRFSGRQFSNSRSEMNVSTLELGDSALYLCASSQGQGYNSPLFFGEGSRLTVL.

For this clone: The read terminates 3 residues before the CDR3 end, so the remaining end is supplied by the germline J gene. V gene TRBV7-6 combines with J gene TRBJ2-1, with 7 bases that match TRBD2. Germline V gene sequence: CDR1 SGHVS, CDR2 FNYEAQ. V lost 5 bases to trimming and J lost 2 bases; unmatched junction nucleotides: 6. This CDR3 is 15 amino acids long. CDR3 in amino acids: CASSPLAEPYNEQFF. CDR3 DNA, as far as it was read: TGTGCCAGCAGCCCTCTAGCGGAGCCCTACAATGAG.

The part of the CDR3 DNA that was read is TGTGCCAGCAGCAGACTAGCGTCTAGCACAGATACG. As protein: CASSRLASSTDT. The CDR3 as a whole reads CASSRLASSTDTQYF. This chain uses TRBV9 with TRBJ2-3, with TRBD2 matching over 8 bases. The read ends 3 residues before the CDR3 terminus; that terminus is restored from the germline J gene. The germline V gene encodes CDR1 SGDLS and CDR2 YYNGEE. V was clipped by 4 bases and J by 0 bases; unmatched bases: 4. The CDR3 totals 15 residues.

Of note for this clone: The read ends 3 residues shy of where the CDR3 ends; the end is completed using the germline J gene. This chain connects TRBV6-1 to TRBJ1-5; no firm D call. Germline CDR1 is MNHNS and CDR2 is SASEGT. V lost 2 bases, J lost 0 bases, and 11 bases lay in between. This CDR3 spans 16 amino acids. CDR3 DNA, as far as it was read: TGTGCCAGCAGTGAACAATGGTCGGGTAGCAATCAGCCC. This codes for CASSEQWSGSNQP. The entire CDR3 protein is CASSEQWSGSNQPQHF.